The 31 T cell receptor beta chains listed next were all sequenced from one sample in a study of cytomegalovirus exposure and HLA in healthy donors. The PCR was carried out with 60 Vbeta primers and 13 Jbeta primers. Assay: immunoSEQ multiplex PCR; the TCRdb copy retains only in-frame clones and omits some. The sample yields roughly 100,000 clones, 60% to 80% seen once. The sequenced material came from PBMCs. These TCRs come from a middle-aged woman in good health and CMV-seropositive.

V usage is TRBV11-3 and J usage is TRBJ2-3, with 9 positions matching TRBD2. The V gene's germline CDR1 is SGHNT and CDR2 YENEEA. V was clipped by 8 bases and J by 2 bases; unmatched bases: 17. The CDR3 is made up of 18 amino acids. DNA for the CDR3: TGTGCCAGCGGACCCAAAACCTCCGGGACTAGCTACACAGATACGCAGTATTTT. Its protein is CASGPKTSGTSYTDTQYF.

This clone appeared a few times. The chain combines TRBV27 with TRBJ2-1, with 8 bases fitting TRBD2. Trimming removed 6 bases from V and 7 bases from J; junction bases left unmatched: 5. There are 13 residues in the CDR3. Germline V gene lookup returns CDR1 MNHEY and CDR2 SMNVEV (reference sequence). The CDR3 here is CASRRGGSNEQFF. CDR3 nucleotides: TGTGCCAGCAGACGCGGGGGGTCTAATGAGCAGTTCTTC.

The CDR3 loop is CASSSDRGRVYEQYF. The CDR3 DNA sequence: TGTGCCAGCAGTTCGGACAGGGGGCGCGTCTACGAGCAGTACTTC. The chain recombines TRBV6-9 with TRBJ2-7; TRBD1 agrees at 11 bases. The germline gives CDR1 MNHGY, CDR2 SVAAGI. Losses at the gene ends were 4 bases for V and 3 bases for J; bases not matched to a gene: 5. There are 15 residues in the CDR3.

The rearrangement uses TRBV7-2 and TRBJ2-5; the D gene is possibly TRBD2 (5 bases). V dropped 4 bases and J dropped 1 base, with 10 bases sitting between them. The CDR3 loop spans 14 amino acids. The germline V gene has CDR1 SGHTA and CDR2 FQGNSA. CDR3 nucleotide sequence: TGTGCCAGCAGCTCTCTGGACTTCCAAGAGACCCAGTACTTC. This encodes CASSSLDFQETQYF.

This rearrangement joins TRBV18 to TRBJ2-1; 11 bases map to TRBD2. Germline CDR1 is KGHSH and CDR2 is LQKENI. The CDR3 length is 16 residues. V was clipped by 3 bases and J by 4 bases; unmatched bases: 5. The CDR3 DNA sequence: TGTGCCAGCTCACCCCTGACTAGCGGGACGTACAATGAGCAGTTCTTC. It specifies CASSPLTSGTYNEQFF.

This clone was detected a few times. The V and J genes are TRBV7-3 and TRBJ2-5; 9 bases fit TRBD1. The end of the DNA fits TRBJ2-7 better, so the J call may be wrong. CDR1 is SGHTA and CDR2 is FQGTGA in the germline V gene. The CDR3 covers 14 residues. The CDR3 reads CASSAGTGIYEQYF. In DNA, the CDR3 is TGTGCCAGCAGCGCCGGGACAGGGATCTACGAGCAGTACTTC.

The DNA of the CDR3 is TGTGCCAGCAGCCAAGGACAGGCCCAATACACTGAAGCTTTCTTT. It encodes CASSQGQAQYTEAFF. The chain uses TRBV7-3 and TRBJ1-1, with TRBD1 identical over 7 bases. The length of the CDR3 is 15 residues. J lost 3 bases, V lost 5 bases, and 9 bases had no gene match. Looked up from germline, CDR1 is SGHTA and CDR2 is FQGTGA.

This clone turned up a few times. One end of the junction does not line up with germline, which may come from a read error. The chain uses TRBV4-1 and TRBJ2-7; 7 positions agree with TRBD2. Germline CDR1 and CDR2: MGHRA and YSYEKL. CDR3 length: 15 residues. In nucleotides, the CDR3 is TGTGCCAGCAGCCAAGGGGAACTAGCGTCCTACGAGCAGTACTTC. It is translated as CASSQGELASYEQYF.

V gene TRBV27 combines with J gene TRBJ1-1; weak D call: TRBD1 (6 bases). From germline, CDR1 is MNHEY and CDR2 SMNVEV (reference sequence). Trimming pared 6 bases from V and 7 bases from J, leaving 15 bases between. The CDR3 runs 13 residues. The CDR3 region has the DNA TGTGCCAGCAGCCGACTAGGGGGGGGTGAAGCTTTCTTT. Protein sequence: CASSRLGGGEAFF.

CDR3 sequence: CASSIAGGARGEQYF. CDR3 sequence (DNA): TGTGCCAGTAGTATTGCGGGGGGGGCGCGAGGCGAGCAGTACTTC. The genes are TRBV19 and TRBJ2-7; 9 bases fit TRBD2. Germline CDR1 reads LNHDA; CDR2 reads SQIVND (reference sequence). The V gene end was trimmed by 3 bases and the J gene end by 6 bases; junction bases not matched to a gene: 9. The CDR3 has 15 amino acids.

This clone was observed a single time. The chain is built from TRBV18 and TRBJ2-7; 14 nucleotides match TRBD2. The V gene's germline CDR1 is KGHSH and CDR2 LQKENI. This CDR3 is 17 amino acids long. The trim removed 4 bases at V and 3 bases at J, leaving 8 bases unmatched. The CDR3, as DNA: TGTGCCAGCTCACTTGGGACTAGCGGGAGAGTCCGCTACGAGCAGTACTTC. Its translation: CASSLGTSGRVRYEQYF.

The rearrangement uses TRBV5-1 and TRBJ2-1; TRBD2 matches 13 bases. The CDR3 spans 18 residues. CDR1 and CDR2 (germline): SGHRS, YFSETQ. V was pared by 4 bases and J by 0 bases, with 7 bases of the junction left unmatched. CDR3 in DNA: TGCGCCAGCAGCCATGGACTAGCGGGGGACTACTCCTACAATGAGCAGTTCTTC. This sequence encodes CASSHGLAGDYSYNEQFF.

The chain links TRBV28 to TRBJ2-1; D may be TRBD2 (6 bases). This CDR3 is 14 amino acids long. Trimming removed 5 bases from V and 8 bases from J, with 16 bases in between. The germline CDR1 and CDR2 sequences are MDHEN and SYDVKM. The CDR3, as DNA: TGTGCCAGCAGTCACAAAAGCCCGGGGGATGAGCAGTTCTTC. Translating gives CASSHKSPGDEQFF.

The chain recombines TRBV4-2 with TRBJ1-6; D perhaps matches TRBD1 (6 bases). Germline values: CDR1 LGHNA, CDR2 YNFKEQ. The CDR3 is 15 residues long. Deletions cut 3 bases from V and 5 bases from J, with 11 bases between. The CDR3 region is CASSQEDSHNSPLHF. CDR3 coding DNA: TGTGCCAGCAGCCAGGAGGACAGCCATAATTCACCCCTCCACTTT.

The sample holds a few counts of this clone. This rearrangement joins TRBV29-1 to TRBJ1-1; maybe TRBD1 (6 bases). Trimming removed 7 bases from V and 0 bases from J, with 12 bases in between. The CDR3 loop spans 13 amino acids. Germline values: CDR1 SQVTM, CDR2 ANQGSEA. The CDR3 DNA follows: TGCAGCGCCAGGACAGTTATGAACACTGAAGCTTTCTTT. Translated, it gives CSARTVMNTEAFF.

V and J are TRBV6-1 and TRBJ1-6, with 7 positions matching TRBD1. Unmatched junction bases numbered 3, after V lost 5 bases and J lost 5 bases. From germline, CDR1 is MNHNS and CDR2 SASEGT. The CDR3 runs to 14 residues. The DNA of the CDR3 is TGTGCCAGCAGTCTCGGACAGGATAATTCACCCCTCCACTTT. Translated: CASSLGQDNSPLHF.

This chain links TRBV19 with TRBJ2-1, with TRBD1 matching 8 bases. CDR1 and CDR2 from the germline V gene are LNHDA and SQIVND (reference sequence). Trimming removed 5 bases from V and 7 bases from J; junction bases left unmatched: 7. CDR3 length: 14 amino acids. CDR3 loop: CASSVQGARNEQFF. CDR3 coding DNA: TGTGCCAGTAGTGTGCAGGGGGCGAGGAATGAGCAGTTCTTC.

This clone was detected once. The chain uses TRBV27 and TRBJ1-1; 7 nucleotides align to TRBD1. V lost 6 bases and J lost 10; bases outside the gene matches: 11. The length of the CDR3 is 13 residues. Germline V CDR1 and CDR2: MNHEY, SMNVEV (reference sequence). CDR3 sequence (DNA): TGTGCCAGCAGCCGGGGGGGGACAGTTTTAGCTTTCTTT. Translation gives CASSRGGTVLAFF.

The gene calls are TRBV23-1 and TRBJ2-2; D is unclear. TRBV23-1 qualifies as an ORF whose function is uncertain. CDR3 length equals 16 residues. V shed 0 bases and J shed 3 bases, with 11 bases lying between them. The CDR3 is CASSQSSGSDTGELFF. Here the CDR3 DNA reads TGCGCCAGCAGTCAATCTTCCGGGTCGGACACCGGGGAGCTGTTTTTT.

The chain couples TRBV6-5 to TRBJ2-5, with D possibly TRBD2 on 6 matching bases. Germline lookup yields CDR1 MNHEY and CDR2 SVGAGI. The length of the CDR3 is 15 residues. Trimming shortened V by 1 base and J by 5 bases, and 14 bases separated the two germline ends. CDR3 DNA: TGTGCCAGCAGTTACTTGCGGGGATCTGGGGAGACCCAGTACTTC. Encoded protein: CASSYLRGSGETQYF.

This chain joins TRBV28 and TRBJ2-7, with TRBD1 identical over 7 bases. Germline CDR1 is MDHEN and CDR2 is SYDVKM. The V segment lost 2 bases and the J segment 7 bases; nucleotides outside the gene matches: 14. This CDR3 has 16 amino acids. Here the CDR3 reads CASSLLTTGQKWEQYF. Written as DNA, the CDR3 is TGTGCCAGCAGTTTACTAACTACGGGACAGAAATGGGAGCAGTACTTC.

The chain couples TRBV27 to TRBJ2-7; D possibly corresponds to TRBD1 (6 bases). The CDR3 extends over 16 amino acids. V lost 3 bases to trimming and J lost 13 bases, with 28 bases between them. The germline V gene has CDR1 MNHEY and CDR2 SMNVEV (reference sequence). CDR3 DNA: TGTGCCAGCAGTTTCTTTCCTCTCCGGGACACTTCCTTTAGCTACTTC. This sequence encodes CASSFFPLRDTSFSYF.

This clone occurred once. The V gene is TRBV4-2, the J gene TRBJ2-5; possible D gene TRBD2, 6 bases. Germline CDR1 LGHNA, CDR2 YNFKEQ. The CDR3 runs to 16 residues. V lost 5 bases and J lost 9, with 25 bases in between. CDR3 sequence reads: CASSSVGGAKNTAQYF. In nucleotides, the CDR3 is TGTGCCAGCAGCTCTGTCGGAGGGGCTAAGAATACTGCCCAGTACTTC.

V and J are TRBV4-1 and TRBJ2-6; D is perhaps TRBD1 (6 bases). Germline V CDR1 and CDR2: MGHRA, YSYEKL. V lost 4 bases to trimming and J lost 4 bases, with 20 bases between them. CDR3 length: 18 residues. The CDR3 DNA follows: TGCGCCAGCAGCCCAAGCCAGGGGTTGTTGCGAGGGGCCAACGTCCTGACTTTC. It yields the protein CASSPSQGLLRGANVLTF.

This chain joins TRBV4-3 and TRBJ1-3; 10 nucleotides match TRBD1. V lost 0 bases and J lost 3; bases outside the gene matches: 2. The germline V gene encodes CDR1 LGHNA and CDR2 YSLEER. The CDR3 runs to 16 residues. The CDR3 region is CASSQDGTGVGNTIYF. Written as DNA, the CDR3 is TGCGCCAGCAGCCAAGATGGGACAGGGGTTGGAAACACCATATATTTT.

This chain uses TRBV2 with TRBJ2-7; TRBD2 agrees at 7 bases. Germline CDR1 is SNHLY and CDR2 is FYNNEI. The CDR3 contains 13 residues. V was clipped by 3 bases and J by 7 bases; unmatched bases: 6. CDR3 sequence (DNA): TGTGCCAGCAGTGAGGTCGGGGGGAGAGAGCAGTACTTC. Residues: CASSEVGGREQYF.

The chain combines TRBV6-1 with TRBJ2-5; D is possibly TRBD1 (6 bases). Germline V gene data show CDR1 as MNHNS and CDR2 as SASEGT. The CDR3 runs to 13 residues. The V end lost 8 bases, the J end lost 4 bases, and 14 bases lay between the germline ends. Written as DNA, the CDR3 is TGTGCCAGCGGGGGACACGGAGGAGAGACCCAGTACTTC. Translated, it gives CASGGHGGETQYF.

This chain links TRBV4-1 with TRBJ1-3; D is unclear. There are 19 residues in the CDR3. V lost 0 bases to trimming and J lost 0 bases, with 18 bases between them. The germline CDR1 and CDR2 sequences are MGHRA and YSYEKL. The CDR3 here is CASSQDGGRLLSSGNTIYF. For the CDR3, the DNA is TGCGCCAGCAGCCAAGATGGTGGGAGGCTATTGAGCTCTGGAAACACCATATATTTT.

The chain has TRBV28 and TRBJ1-4; 8 bases match TRBD1. CDR3 length: 16 amino acids. The V and J ends lost 2 bases and 7 bases, in that order; junction bases with no gene match: 9. Germline lookup yields CDR1 MDHEN and CDR2 SYDVKM. CDR3 in amino acids: CASSLADRGWVEKLFF. The CDR3 nucleotides read TGTGCCAGCAGTTTAGCCGACAGGGGATGGGTTGAAAAACTGTTTTTT.

This clone has just one count. The chain has TRBV10-3 and TRBJ2-3; D call uncertain. V lost 4 bases and J 6 bases, leaving 8 bases between the germline ends. Germline assignment: CDR1 ENHRY and CDR2 SYGVKD. CDR3 length equals 12 residues. CDR3 protein: CAISAREDTQYF. CDR3 coding DNA: TGTGCCATCAGTGCCCGAGAGGATACGCAGTATTTT.

The J gene is TRBJ2-3, the V gene TRBV11-3, with 7 bases fitting TRBD2. Germline V gene lookup returns CDR1 SGHNT and CDR2 YENEEA. Trimming cost V 3 bases and J 4 bases; bases outside gene matches: 4. CDR3 length: 14 residues. The CDR3 region has the DNA TGTGCCAGCAGCTTTACACGGGGGGCAGATACGCAGTATTTT. It translates to CASSFTRGADTQYF.